This T cell receptor (beta chain) was sequenced in a study of blood T cell repertoires in COVID-19. The assay was immunoSEQ multiplex PCR, and TCRdb's table has in-frame clones only and misses some. The table lists 150,000 to 200,000 clones, about 88% of them singletons. This clone was detected once. Trimming left V 3 bases short and J 0 bases short, with 8 bases between. CDR1 is MNHEY and CDR2 is SMNVEV in the germline V gene (reference sequence). CDR3 length: 15 amino acids. The TCR originated in a woman in her 30s with active or convalescent COVID-19. The chain is built from TRBV27 and TRBJ2-2; D unclear. The sample was peripheral blood. CDR3 in amino acids: CASSLQDTNTGELFF. CDR3 bases: TGTGCCAGCAGTTTGCAGGATACGAACACCGGGGAGCTGTTTTTT.